This T cell receptor beta chain stems from a study of T-cell memory formation after mild COVID-19. Trimming took off 6 bases at V and 0 bases at J, with 12 bases between the two ends. The CDR3 extends over 14 amino acids. TCRdb used MiXCR to reprocess the 5' RACE reads, holding one entry per CDR3 protein. This table holds about 150,000 distinct CDR3 sequences, under 15% found once. In this sample, this clonotype turned up a few times. The source is a man younger than 35 who had mild COVID-19 (a few samples of this study predate the infection). Cell type and time point are not known. This rearrangement joins TRBV12-3 or TRBV12-4 to TRBJ2-7; either TRBD1 or TRBD2 may supply D (6 bases each). Sequencing used PBMCs or a T cell subset sorted from them (not recorded which). CDR3 residues: CASSRGQTSYEQYV. In DNA form, the CDR3 reads TGTGCCAGCAGCCGGGGGCAGACCTCCTACGAGCAGTACGTC.